This TCR beta chain appears in the sequencing data of a study of shared clonotypes between healthy human individuals. CD4+ cells underwent separation, giving CD45RA+ naive and CD45RA-negative memory subsets. Trimming shortened V by 3 bases and J by 12 bases, and 16 bases separated the two germline ends. The germline gives CDR1 MNHEY, CDR2 SVGAGI. This CDR3 comprises 13 residues. In replicate PCRs of sorted subsets, roughly 210 ng DNA, approximately 32,000 T cell genomes, was used. The method was immunoSEQ multiplex PCR; TCRdb's version includes in-frame clones alone and lacks a portion of them. The sample shows about 1.1 million clones, 70% to 85% of them seen only once.

The rearrangement links TRBV6-5 to TRBJ2-3; possible D gene TRBD2, 6 bases. Material for sequencing was memory CD4+ T cells from PBMCs. Subset given: CD45RA-negative fraction. This receptor was identified in a young man in good health. Some clones in this sample may be carry-over from other donors' samples. CDR3 in amino acids: CASSYTSTGGQYF. The CDR3 bases are TGTGCCAGCAGTTATACCTCGACCGGGGGACAGTATTTT.